Here is one T cell receptor beta chain with its context. Its target is not known. Each diagnosis drew on symptoms, thyroxine, TRAb, thyroid ultrasound and orbital computed tomography findings. Per germline, CDR1 MDHEN and CDR2 SYDVKM. This CDR3 contains 13 residues. V was clipped by 4 bases and J by 8 bases; unmatched bases: 5. The source of the sample is a study of T cells in Graves' hyperthyroidism and ophthalmopathy. Study observations and caveats: In validation, the model predicted ophthalmopathy. These predictions came a median 6.5 months before onset.

The CDR3 regions of TCR beta were amplified from RNA transcripts. HTBI primers were the set used in a first-round RT-PCR of the TCR CDR3. TCRdb recomputed calls from the multiplex PCR reads with MiXCR, one row per CDR3 protein. The sample shows roughly 300,000 distinct CDR3 sequences, around 25% of them seen only once. V and J are TRBV28 and TRBJ1-5, with 7 bases identical to TRBD1. The specimen sequenced was blood. This receptor was identified in a man aged 35 to 55 with Graves' hyperthyroidism that later progressed to Graves' ophthalmopathy. CDR3 residues: CASSSPQGEPQHF. In DNA, the CDR3 is TGTGCCAGCAGTTCCCCGCAGGGGGAGCCCCAGCATTTT.